Each of the 23 T cell receptor beta chains below was sequenced from the same sample in a study of blood T cell repertoires in COVID-19. Data came from immunoSEQ multiplex PCR; TCRdb stores just in-frame clones and leaves some out. Of 90,000 to 120,000 clones in the sample, around nine tenths were seen once. The source material was peripheral blood. These receptors were obtained from a human donor in a cohort sampled during active COVID-19.

CDR3 coding DNA: TGTGCCACCAGCAGAGCTAGCGGGGGTTACGAGCAGTACTTC. Translating gives CATSRASGGYEQYF. The V call is TRBV15, the J call TRBJ2-7; 10 positions agree with TRBD2. V shed 1 base and J 4 bases; nucleotides not matched to a gene: 1. The V gene's germline CDR1 is LNHNV and CDR2 YYDKDF (reference sequence). The CDR3 is 14 amino acids.

The chain carries TRBV28 and TRBJ2-3, with 12 bases identical to TRBD2. J was trimmed by 5 bases and V by 7 bases; bases with no gene match: 7. Germline V CDR1 and CDR2: MDHEN, SYDVKM. This CDR3 region has 15 residues. The CDR3 DNA follows: TGTGCCAGCACCCCCTCTAGCGGGGGGGGAGATACGCAGTATTTT. Translating gives CASTPSSGGGDTQYF.

V is TRBV21-1 and J is TRBJ2-7; the table gives TRBD2 as D, unverified against the DNA. TRBV21-1 is listed as a pseudogene. The CDR3 length is 14 residues. The CDR3 DNA follows: TGTGCCAGCAGCATCCCGCTAGTTCCCTACGAGCAGTACTTC. Amino acid sequence: CASSIPLVPYEQYF.

The rearrangement uses TRBV6-5 and TRBJ2-1; D is unclear. V lost 6 bases, J lost 0 bases, and 12 bases lay in between. Per germline, CDR1 MNHEY and CDR2 SVGAGI. The CDR3 has 15 amino acids. The CDR3 DNA sequence: TGTGCCAGCAGAATCCGGGTCGCCTCCTACAATGAGCAGTTCTTC. Encoded protein: CASRIRVASYNEQFF.

This chain joins TRBV3-1 (or the pseudogene TRBV3-2) and TRBJ1-1; D remains ambiguous. The germline CDR1 and CDR2 sequences are LGHDT and YNNKEL (reference sequence). The ends were cut back, 0 bases at V and 5 bases at J, with 7 bases in the middle. The CDR3 runs 13 residues. The CDR3 DNA reads as TGTGCCAGCAGCCAAGATGGACTTACTGAAGCTTTCTTT. Translated: CASSQDGLTEAFF.

This chain joins TRBV28 and TRBJ1-5, with no clear D. CDR1 is MDHEN, CDR2 SYDVKM, per germline. The CDR3 is 13 residues long. V dropped 2 bases and J dropped 7 bases, with 9 bases sitting between them. The CDR3 loop reads CASSLNNGQPQHF. The CDR3 coding sequence is TGTGCCAGCAGTTTAAACAACGGGCAGCCCCAGCATTTT.

The chain employs TRBV4-2 and TRBJ2-5; D not certain. Germline V gene sequence: CDR1 LGHNA, CDR2 YNFKEQ. This CDR3 has 12 amino acids. V gave up 2 bases and J gave up 4 bases, with 5 bases separating them. CDR3 coding DNA: TGTGCCAGCAGCCAAACGGGAGAGACCCAGTACTTC. It is translated as CASSQTGETQYF.

The V gene is TRBV28, the J gene TRBJ1-2; the match to TRBD1 covers 9 bases. The germline V gene has CDR1 MDHEN and CDR2 SYDVKM. Trimming took 5 bases from V and 4 from J; bases not matched to a gene: 8. The CDR3 is made up of 15 amino acids. Written as DNA, the CDR3 is TGTGCCAGCAGTGTCCCGGGACAGGGATTCTATGGCTACACCTTC. Translation: CASSVPGQGFYGYTF.

The chain joins TRBV5-1 to TRBJ1-5; D perhaps matches TRBD1 (5 bases). Germline V gene lookup returns CDR1 SGHRS and CDR2 YFSETQ. This CDR3 contains 13 residues. Trimming removed 5 bases at V and 4 bases at J, with 10 bases between. The CDR3, as DNA: TGCGCCAGCAGTACAGGTCAAAATCAGCCCCAGCATTTT. This translates into CASSTGQNQPQHF.

The chain joins TRBV7-2 to TRBJ2-7; possible D gene TRBD2, 6 bases. V lost 5 bases and J lost 4, with 18 bases in between. Germline V gene data show CDR1 as SGHTA and CDR2 as FQGNSA. There are 15 residues in the CDR3. CDR3 sequence (DNA): TGTGCCAGCAGCCCTAGCGAGAGTTTTACATACGAGCAGTACTTC. Translating it yields CASSPSESFTYEQYF.

This clone was found once. This chain connects TRBV7-2 to TRBJ1-1; TRBD1 is a possible D gene (5 bases). The CDR3 sequence is 15 residues long. V was trimmed by 5 bases and J by 1 base, leaving 14 bases between them. CDR1 and CDR2 from the germline V gene are SGHTA and FQGNSA. CDR3 DNA: TGTGCCAGCAGCCCCAGGGTGATGGCGAACACTGAAGCTTTCTTT. It codes for CASSPRVMANTEAFF.

This sequence joins TRBV19 and TRBJ2-1; 14 bases agree with TRBD2. This CDR3 comprises 16 residues. Looked up from germline, CDR1 is LNHDA and CDR2 is SQIVND (reference sequence). J was trimmed by 6 bases and V by 4 bases; bases with no gene match: 5. The CDR3 reads CASSKTSGRVRNEQFF. The CDR3 region has the DNA TGTGCCAGTAGTAAGACTAGCGGGAGGGTCCGCAATGAGCAGTTCTTC.

The V gene is TRBV5-1, the J gene TRBJ1-4; 10 bases fit TRBD1. This CDR3 has 15 residues. Looked up from germline, CDR1 is SGHRS and CDR2 is YFSETQ. V trimming: 5 bases; J trimming: 8 bases; junction bases outside the gene matches: 9. CDR3 sequence: CASRMTGQGREKLFF. The CDR3, as DNA: TGCGCCAGCAGGATGACGGGACAGGGGCGGGAAAAACTGTTTTTT.

CDR3 nucleotides: TGTGCCAGCAGTGAAGGCGGTGGCTATGGCTACACCTTC. This sequence encodes CASSEGGGYGYTF. The chain has TRBV5-4 and TRBJ1-2, with D uncertain. V was trimmed by 5 bases and J by 4 bases, leaving 12 bases between them. There are 13 residues in the CDR3. CDR1 and CDR2 (germline): SGHNT, YYREEE (reference sequence).

In regard to this clone: The identical CDR3 is also encoded by other nucleotide sequences in the sample. The chain couples TRBV5-1 to TRBJ2-3; the D is unclear. Germline loops: CDR1 SGHRS, CDR2 YFSETQ. V dropped 3 bases and J dropped 0 bases, with 5 bases sitting between them. This CDR3 spans 13 amino acids. The DNA for the CDR3 is TGCGCCAGCAGCTCAACAAGCACAGATACGCAGTATTTT. Translation: CASSSTSTDTQYF.

This rearrangement joins TRBV5-4 to TRBJ2-3; D is uncertain. V lost 2 bases and J lost 1, with 2 bases in between. Per the germline V gene, CDR1 is SGHNT and CDR2 is YYREEE (reference sequence). The CDR3 extends over 12 amino acids. The CDR3 sequence: CASSFGTDTQYF. The DNA for the CDR3 is TGTGCCAGCAGCTTCGGCACAGATACGCAGTATTTT.

The chain employs TRBV5-1 and TRBJ2-1; no firm D call. From germline, CDR1 is SGHRS and CDR2 YFSETQ. The CDR3 sequence is 17 residues long. Trimming removed 3 bases from V and 8 bases from J, with 24 bases in between. Written as DNA, the CDR3 is TGCGCCAGCAGCTCCCTCAAGGTGAGGTTGAGCACGGATGAGCAGTTCTTC. It is translated as CASSSLKVRLSTDEQFF.

The chain carries TRBV30 and TRBJ1-6, with unresolved D. The CDR3 has 13 residues. The germline V gene encodes CDR1 GTSNPN and CDR2 SVGIG (reference sequence). In nucleotides, the CDR3 is TGTGCTTTTTCTCGACAACCGGATTCACCCCTCCACTTT. Residues: CAFSRQPDSPLHF.

V is TRBV7-3 and J is TRBJ2-3; 8 bases are shared with TRBD2. Trimming took 5 bases from V and 6 from J; bases not matched to a gene: 10. CDR1 SGHTA and CDR2 FQGTGA come from the germline V gene. The CDR3 covers 15 residues. CDR3 coding DNA: TGTGCCAGCAGCGCTAGCGGCGGGGGGACGGATACGCAGTATTTT. Protein sequence: CASSASGGGTDTQYF.

This clone was picked up one time. The chain carries TRBV6-2 or TRBV6-3 and TRBJ2-3; a weak D match, TRBD2 (5 bases). Per the germline V gene, CDR1 is MNHEY and CDR2 is SVGEGT. Trimming stripped 6 bases from V and 7 bases from J, with 11 bases between. CDR3 length equals 12 residues. The CDR3 DNA reads as TGTGCCAGCAGCGCCGGGATTAATACGCAGTATTTT. Translating gives CASSAGINTQYF.

The V and J genes are TRBV19 and TRBJ1-2, with 7 nucleotides matching TRBD1. The trim removed 6 bases at V and 7 bases at J, leaving 14 bases unmatched. Per the germline V gene, CDR1 is LNHDA and CDR2 is SQIVND (reference sequence). CDR3 length equals 15 residues. The DNA of the CDR3 is TGTGCCAGTAGCGCGCCGGGACAGAACACTATTGGCTACACCTTC. Its translation: CASSAPGQNTIGYTF.

The CDR3 nucleotides read TGTGCCAGCAGGTTACTTAGCTCCTACAATGAGCAGTTCTTC. Its translation: CASRLLSSYNEQFF. The V call is TRBV2, the J call TRBJ2-1; no reliable D call. Looked up from germline, CDR1 is SNHLY and CDR2 is FYNNEI. V shed 6 bases and J shed 0 bases, with 9 bases lying between them. This CDR3 is built from 14 residues.

The chain has TRBV6-5 and TRBJ2-7; the D gene is possibly TRBD2 (6 bases). Germline V lookup: CDR1 MNHEY, CDR2 SVGAGI. The CDR3 sequence is 14 residues long. Trimming cost V 8 bases and J 4 bases, with 18 bases left between them. CDR3 loop: CASGYSGGGYEQYF. The CDR3, as DNA: TGTGCCAGCGGGTATAGCGGAGGAGGGTACGAGCAGTACTTC.